These 28 T cell receptor beta chains were all obtained from the same sample, sequenced in a study of graft-versus-host responses after intestinal transplantation. Antigens of these TCRs are unknown. Produced via immunoSEQ multiplex PCR; TCRdb's table is partial and in-frame only. The repertoire holds over 90,000 clones, with approximately 93% as singletons. The material sequenced was unstimulated CD8+ T cells sorted from spleen or lymph node cells, taken before intestinal transplant. The receptors originated from a human donor who received an intestinal transplant.

V is TRBV14 and J is TRBJ2-2, with 7 positions matching TRBD2. The germline V gene has CDR1 SGHDN and CDR2 FVKESK. The junction had 8 bases not matched to a gene; V was cut back by 1 base and J by 6 bases. The CDR3 sequence is 16 residues long. For the CDR3, the DNA is TGTGCCAGCAGCCAAGGACGGGACTACTGGGCCGGGGAGCTGTTTTTT. It translates to CASSQGRDYWAGELFF.

Note on this clone: Other DNA sequences in this specimen translate into the identical CDR3. The chain links TRBV9 to TRBJ2-3, with D unresolved. There are 12 residues in the CDR3. Germline values: CDR1 SGDLS, CDR2 YYNGEE. V was cut by 3 bases and J by 0 bases, with 2 bases left in between. The CDR3 here is CASSGSTDTQYF. The CDR3 bases are TGTGCCAGCAGCGGTAGCACAGATACGCAGTATTTT.

The CDR3 DNA is TGTGCCAGCAGCGTAGCCCTCACCGGGGAGCTGTTTTTT. Protein sequence: CASSVALTGELFF. The V gene is TRBV9, the J gene TRBJ2-2; D is undetermined. Trimming cost V 0 bases and J 4 bases, with 4 bases left between them. CDR3 length: 13 residues. Looked up from germline, CDR1 is SGDLS and CDR2 is YYNGEE.

The V call is TRBV13, the J call TRBJ2-1, with no clear D. CDR3 length: 13 residues. CDR1 is PRHDT and CDR2 is FYEKMQ in the germline V gene (reference sequence). V was pared by 4 bases and J by 3 bases, with 7 bases between. CDR3 sequence reads: CASSSPGYNEQFF. The CDR3 DNA is TGTGCCAGCAGCTCCCCGGGCTACAATGAGCAGTTCTTC.

This rearrangement joins TRBV4-1 to TRBJ1-5; D remains unclear. This CDR3 is 16 amino acids long. CDR1 and CDR2 (germline): MGHRA, YSYEKL. V shed 0 bases and J shed 0 bases, with 9 bases lying between them. The CDR3 reads CASSQDFSYSNQPQHF. CDR3 coding DNA: TGCGCCAGCAGCCAAGACTTTTCCTATAGCAATCAGCCCCAGCATTTT.

The rearrangement joins TRBV6-4 to TRBJ2-1; D remains unclear. The CDR3 sequence is 12 residues long. Germline V gives CDR1 MRHNA, CDR2 SNTAGT. V lost 0 bases and J lost 5, with 2 bases in between. CDR3 residues: CASSDSNNEQFF. Here the CDR3 DNA reads TGTGCCAGCAGTGACTCGAACAATGAGCAGTTCTTC.

The chain recombines TRBV5-1 with TRBJ2-5; 7 bases are a match to TRBD2. V shed 5 bases and J 5 bases; nucleotides not matched to a gene: 6. Germline V gene data show CDR1 as SGHRS and CDR2 as YFSETQ. The CDR3 is made up of 13 amino acids. CDR3 nucleotide sequence: TGCGCCAGCAGTGAGGGAGCGGGGGAGACCCAGTACTTC. Translation gives CASSEGAGETQYF.

V gene TRBV6-1 combines with J gene TRBJ1-2; D gene unclear. The V end lost 2 bases, the J end lost 8 bases, and 12 bases lay between the germline ends. CDR1 is MNHNS and CDR2 is SASEGT in the germline V gene. The CDR3 has 13 residues. CDR3 amino acids: CASSEPDVTGYTF. The CDR3 bases are TGTGCCAGCAGTGAACCGGACGTGACAGGCTACACCTTC.

The rearrangement links TRBV5-4 to TRBJ2-7; TRBD1 or TRBD2 may be the D gene (5 bases each). The CDR3 has 14 amino acids. Germline-derived CDR1 and CDR2 are SGHNT and YYREEE (reference sequence). Trimming removed 5 bases at V and 5 bases at J, with 17 bases between. CDR3 nucleotides: TGTGCCAGCAGTTGGCGCCCCGGGACCGACGAGCAGTACTTC. This gives the protein CASSWRPGTDEQYF.

This clone was picked up one time. The chain couples TRBV7-9 to TRBJ1-2, with a tentative D call TRBD1 (5 bases). Germline-derived CDR1 and CDR2 are SEHNR and FQNEAQ (reference sequence). Trimming left V 5 bases short and J 4 bases short, with 14 bases between. This CDR3 contains 14 residues. The DNA for the CDR3 is TGTGCCAGCAGCCCTGACAGAATCCTCTATGGCTACACCTTC. Residues: CASSPDRILYGYTF.

The chain couples TRBV10-2 to TRBJ2-7; 8 nucleotides match TRBD1. The V segment lost 6 bases and the J segment 3 bases; nucleotides outside the gene matches: 7. Germline V gene lookup returns CDR1 WSHSY and CDR2 SAAADI. The length of the CDR3 is 14 residues. The CDR3 spells CASRGDRSFYEQYF. For the CDR3, the DNA is TGCGCCAGCAGGGGGGACAGGAGTTTCTACGAGCAGTACTTC.

The chain has TRBV7-6 and TRBJ2-1, with TRBD2 identical over 7 bases. The CDR3 length is 17 residues. Trimming at V came to 0 bases and at J to 2 bases, leaving 7 bases not matched to a gene. Per the germline V gene, CDR1 is SGHVS and CDR2 is FNYEAQ. The CDR3 nucleotides read TGTGCCAGCAGCTTAGCGGAAGGTGGGGGGGCCTACAATGAGCAGTTCTTC. Translation gives CASSLAEGGGAYNEQFF.

The V gene is TRBV7-2, the J gene TRBJ2-1; TRBD1 matches 7 bases. The CDR3 totals 14 residues. The germline V gene has CDR1 SGHTA and CDR2 FQGNSA. The junction had 7 bases not matched to a gene; V was cut back by 3 bases and J by 8 bases. CDR3 protein: CASSLDTGADEQFF. The CDR3 DNA is TGTGCCAGCAGCTTGGACACAGGGGCGGATGAGCAGTTCTTC.

The chain has TRBV30 and TRBJ2-7, with a possible D match to TRBD1 (6 bases). V was shortened by 2 bases and J by 6 bases, with 17 bases between the two germline ends. This CDR3 comprises 14 residues. CDR1 GTSNPN and CDR2 SVGIG come from the germline V gene (reference sequence). The CDR3 DNA sequence: TGTGCCTGGAGTAGTCGCGGCAGGGGATCCGAGCAGTACTTC. Encoded protein: CAWSSRGRGSEQYF.

The V and J genes are TRBV10-3 and TRBJ2-7; maybe TRBD2 (6 bases). The CDR3 is 11 residues long. CDR1 is ENHRY and CDR2 is SYGVKD in the germline V gene. V was trimmed by 10 bases and J by 6 bases, leaving 13 bases between them. The CDR3 protein is CASSGATEQYF. CDR3 sequence (DNA): TGTGCCAGTAGCGGCGCTACCGAGCAGTACTTC.

V is TRBV7-8 and J is TRBJ1-1, with 9 nucleotides matching TRBD1. V shed 5 bases and J 0 bases; nucleotides not matched to a gene: 1. The CDR3 covers 14 residues. From germline, CDR1 is SGHVS and CDR2 FQNEAQ. CDR3 protein: CASSRDRVNTEAFF. Written as DNA, the CDR3 is TGTGCCAGCAGCCGGGACAGGGTGAACACTGAAGCTTTCTTT.

The chain is built from TRBV5-1 and TRBJ2-1; D is possibly TRBD1 (5 bases). The V end lost 1 base, the J end lost 7 bases, and 18 bases lay between the germline ends. CDR1 and CDR2 (germline): SGHRS, YFSETQ. The CDR3 has 16 residues. Here the CDR3 DNA reads TGCGCCAGCAGCTTGTTGAATAGCAGGGAAGGAAATGAGCAGTTCTTC. Protein sequence: CASSLLNSREGNEQFF.

The CDR3, as DNA: TGTGCCAGTAGACAGGGGGCGGGGACTGAAGCTTTCTTT. Encoded protein: CASRQGAGTEAFF. V gene TRBV19 combines with J gene TRBJ1-1; TRBD1 agrees at 9 bases. CDR3 length: 13 residues. Unmatched junction bases numbered 4, after V lost 6 bases and J lost 5 bases. Germline V gene data show CDR1 as LNHDA and CDR2 as SQIVND (reference sequence).

The chain combines TRBV10-1 with TRBJ1-1, with D tentatively TRBD1 (5 bases). V was pared by 8 bases and J by 7 bases, with 14 bases between. The CDR3 contains 12 residues. Per germline, CDR1 WNHNN and CDR2 SYGVQD (reference sequence). The CDR3 sequence is CASGTDPDEAFF. Written as DNA, the CDR3 is TGCGCCAGCGGGACGGATCCTGATGAAGCTTTCTTT.

The genes are TRBV4-1 and TRBJ2-7; no clear D gene. This CDR3 contains 15 residues. CDR1 MGHRA and CDR2 YSYEKL come from the germline V gene. V was cut by 0 bases and J by 2 bases, with 11 bases left in between. Here the CDR3 DNA reads TGCGCCAGCAGCCAAGACCCCCTTGGAGCCTACGAGCAGTACTTC. Protein product: CASSQDPLGAYEQYF.

V gene TRBV4-1 combines with J gene TRBJ2-1; 11 bases agree with TRBD2. Germline V gene data show CDR1 as MGHRA and CDR2 as YSYEKL. The CDR3 has 17 residues. V shed 5 bases, J shed 3 bases, and the junction held 9 bases outside the gene matches. CDR3 coding DNA: TGCGCCAGCAGCACCCTTAGCGGGGGGGGCAGCTACAATGAGCAGTTCTTC. Residues: CASSTLSGGGSYNEQFF.

The V and J genes are TRBV13 and TRBJ1-5; 9 nucleotides agree with TRBD1. V shed 5 bases, J shed 3 bases, and the junction held 8 bases outside the gene matches. The length of the CDR3 is 16 residues. Germline V gives CDR1 PRHDT, CDR2 FYEKMQ (reference sequence). The CDR3 region is CASSLGQGSTNQPQHF. In nucleotides, the CDR3 is TGTGCCAGCAGCCTCGGACAGGGGTCGACCAATCAGCCCCAGCATTTT. Complete variable domain (other parts from reference TRBV13 and TRBJ1-5): AAGVIQSPRHLIKEKRETATLKCYPIPRHDTVYWYQQGPGQDPQFLISFYEKMQSDKGSIPDRFSAQQFSDYHSELNMSSLELGDSALYFCASSLGQGSTNQPQHFGDGTRLSIL.

The CDR3 nucleotides read TGTGCCAGCAGCCCGAGCCCCCAGGGGAGCGGAGCTAATGAAAAACTGTTTTTT. Protein sequence: CASSPSPQGSGANEKLFF. This sequence joins TRBV4-2 and TRBJ1-4; possible D gene TRBD1, 6 bases. The germline V and J ends were trimmed by 4 bases and 3 bases, with 21 bases remaining between them. The germline V gene encodes CDR1 LGHNA and CDR2 YNFKEQ. The CDR3 runs 18 residues.

The genes are TRBV4-1 and TRBJ2-1; 9 bases are shared with TRBD1. J was trimmed by 9 bases and V by 4 bases; bases with no gene match: 16. The germline CDR1 and CDR2 sequences are MGHRA and YSYEKL. The CDR3 is 17 amino acids. The CDR3 nucleotides read TGCGCCAGCAGCCTTATTGCGCCGGGACAGGGCTCCAGTGAGCAGTTCTTC. Its translation is CASSLIAPGQGSSEQFF.

The chain joins TRBV6-1 to TRBJ2-1, with 8 positions matching TRBD2. The CDR3 has 15 amino acids. Germline values: CDR1 MNHNS, CDR2 SASEGT. After removal of 6 bases from V and 8 bases from J, the junction contained 12 bases not matched to a gene. This CDR3 is CASREGLVSRDEQFF. The CDR3 coding sequence is TGTGCCAGCAGAGAGGGACTAGTCTCCCGGGATGAGCAGTTCTTC.

V usage is TRBV11-2 and J usage is TRBJ2-2; TRBD2 matches 9 bases. The germline V gene encodes CDR1 SGHAT and CDR2 FQNNGV. V shed 3 bases, J shed 5 bases, and the junction held 13 bases outside the gene matches. The CDR3 is 18 amino acids. CDR3 coding DNA: TGTGCCAGCAGCTTTTGGCTAGCGGGGTTTCCAGGAACCGGGGAGCTGTTTTTT. Its translation is CASSFWLAGFPGTGELFF.

This clone appeared once. The V and J genes are TRBV27 and TRBJ2-7; tentatively, D is TRBD1 (6 bases). Per the germline V gene, CDR1 is MNHEY and CDR2 is SMNVEV (reference sequence). The CDR3 extends over 12 amino acids. V lost 4 bases to trimming and J lost 3 bases, with 7 bases between them. CDR3 amino acids: CASSSDSYEQYF. CDR3 coding DNA: TGTGCCAGCAGTTCGGACAGCTACGAGCAGTACTTC.

The V and J genes are TRBV4-1 and TRBJ2-3, with D perhaps matching TRBD2 (5 bases). V lost 0 bases to trimming and J lost 3 bases, with 16 bases between them. The CDR3 spans 17 residues. The V gene's germline CDR1 is MGHRA and CDR2 YSYEKL. The CDR3 protein is CASSQDSTATGTDTQYF. The CDR3 nucleotides read TGCGCCAGCAGCCAAGATAGCACTGCAACGGGGACAGATACGCAGTATTTT.